The present entry profiles one TCR beta chain with its context. Its cognate antigen is unknown. These data belong to a study of PD-1 blockade in classical Hodgkin lymphoma. Study-level findings and limits: Diminished baseline TCR diversity has been reported in newly diagnosed patients relative to healthy donors. Reasons behind the repertoire differences stay unclear, perhaps disease activity or earlier therapy.

TCRdb keeps only in-frame clones here, not all; method: immunoSEQ multiplex PCR. The sample contains over 60,000 clones, roughly nine tenths of which appear only once. Germline loops: CDR1 SGDLS, CDR2 YYNGEE. This CDR3 has 15 amino acids. V lost 0 bases and J lost 4; bases outside the gene matches: 3. Time point defined: cycle 4 day 1 (C4D1), after 5 to 7 weeks of nivolumab. Every patient experienced relapse after autologous stem cell transplantation, and brentuximab vedotin exposure varied. Best outcomes ranged across complete response, partial response and progressive disease. This sample comprised peripheral blood mononuclear cells (PBMCs), obtained before the fourth cycle of nivolumab. This chain links TRBV9 with TRBJ1-4; 7 positions agree with TRBD1. This clonotype originated in a human donor with classical Hodgkin lymphoma. The CDR3 DNA sequence: TGTGCCAGCAGCGTAGACAGGGGTTATAATGAAAAACTGTTTTTT. Protein: CASSVDRGYNEKLFF.